Detailed here is one T cell receptor beta chain. As originally analysed: Amplification with reference gene primers provided the estimates of nucleated cell counts. Method: immunoSEQ multiplex PCR; TCRdb's copy keeps in-frame clones and lacks some. V and J calls and clone size follow that table, whereas D and trimming were derived from the DNA. The sample has roughly 240,000 clones; 84% are singletons. This entry belongs to a study of blood T cell repertoires in COVID-19. Study in general: Spain, Italy and the United States supplied samples that represented acute and convalescent COVID-19. PBMCs, B-cell-depleted T cells, or T cells were the source of the cDNA or gDNA that made up the material.

CDR3 length: 14 residues. The ends lost 4 bases at V and 7 bases at J; junction bases unmatched: 9. Germline loops: CDR1 SGHRS, CDR2 YFSETQ. This clonotype was sampled from a man aged 35 to 55 who had recovered from COVID-19. This chain joins TRBV5-1 and TRBJ2-7, with 9 bases aligning to TRBD1. Material for sequencing was peripheral blood. DNA of the CDR3: TGCGCCAGCAGCGCGGGACAGGGAGTGGGGGAGCAGTACTTC. Encoded protein: CASSAGQGVGEQYF.